This T cell receptor beta chain was sequenced during a study of early T cells in non-severe SARS-CoV-2 infection. Study background: Sequencing used unsorted whole-blood bulk RNA, so chains lack pairing.

The TCR library protocol attached unique molecular identifiers to the individual cDNA molecules. Each CDR3 protein is one row after TCRdb ran MiXCR on the 5' RACE reads. This table holds tens of thousands of distinct CDR3 sequences, 5% to 6% found once. Points on this clonotype: Its antigen is currently unknown.

The J segment lost 6 bases and the V segment lost 4 bases, leaving 7 bases of the junction unmatched. Germline CDR1 is LGHDT and CDR2 is YNNKEL (reference sequence). The CDR3 length is 17 residues. Study-wide results and caveats: VDJdb-based matching was biased toward anti-spike CD8 responses and missed private and CD4 specificities.

The sequence derives from an adult who was a healthcare worker with PCR-confirmed SARS-CoV-2 infection or an uninfected control (not recorded which). The sequencing here drew on whole blood, taken at baseline. The rearrangement joins TRBV3-1 to TRBJ2-1; 15 bases align to TRBD2. In DNA form, the CDR3 reads TGTGCCAGCAGCCTGGCCCGGACTAGCGGGAGGGCCAATGAGCAGTTCTTC. It is translated as CASSLARTSGRANEQFF.